The TCR beta chain described here comes from a study of blood T cell repertoires in COVID-19. Study at large: COVID-19 samples, acute and convalescent, were from the United States, Italy and Spain. PBMCs, B-cell-depleted T cells, or T cells were the source of the cDNA or gDNA that made up the material.

Trimming left V 1 base short and J 0 bases short, with 13 bases between. CDR1 is SGDLS and CDR2 is YYNGEE in the germline V gene. This CDR3 contains 16 residues. Original processing notes: Quantification of nucleated cells was approximated via reference gene primer amplification. Profiled with immunoSEQ multiplex PCR; TCRdb holds only in-frame clones, not every one. That table supplies the V and J calls and clone size; D and trimming were determined from the DNA. The sample carries tens of thousands of clones, around 85% recorded once. The origin of this receptor is a man aged 65-85 years with active COVID-19. Material for sequencing was peripheral blood. The genes are TRBV9 and TRBJ1-2; D gene uncertain. The CDR3 loop is CASSVLGGNTNYGYTF. Written as DNA, the CDR3 is TGTGCCAGCAGCGTATTAGGCGGGAATACTAACTATGGCTACACCTTC.